This T cell receptor beta chain was identified during a study of blood T cells in healthy people across ages. Sample-barcoded 5' priming and a J-beta primer mix drove a second PCR of roughly 6 to 12 cycles. TCRdb reprocessed the 5' RACE reads via MiXCR and lists one record per CDR3 protein. The sample shows some 940,000 distinct CDR3 sequences, roughly 29% of them seen only once. The CDR3 totals 15 residues. Deletions cut 5 bases from V and 7 bases from J, with 22 bases between. From germline, CDR1 is SGHRS and CDR2 YFSETQ. This clonotype was counted a few times. These records were also assigned to another study, of T cells of mothers and their children. From that second work: A few healthy Caucasian mothers gave samples, and so did their six children.

The material sequenced was blood. This receptor was taken from a woman between 40 and 50 years old in good health. This rearrangement joins TRBV5-1 to TRBJ2-7, with D perhaps assigned TRBD1 or TRBD2 (5 bases each). CDR3: CASSPGPGKVGEQYF. The CDR3 DNA follows: TGCGCCAGCAGTCCGGGGCCAGGGAAGGTGGGGGAGCAGTACTTC.